This TCR beta chain was retrieved from a study of blood T cells in healthy people across ages. Germline assignment: CDR1 SNHLY and CDR2 FYNNEI. This CDR3 region has 13 residues. V was trimmed by 7 bases and J by 6 bases, leaving 13 bases between them. The draw of peripheral blood yielded approximately 10 milliliters from each donor. Per-sample PBMC isolation yielded at least 6.5 million cells. Next came a second PCR, run for 7 to 11 cycles, which used a sample-barcoded 5' primer along with a J-beta primer mix. TCRdb ran MiXCR on the 5' RACE reads and lists one entry per CDR3 protein. The table has roughly 930,000 distinct CDR3 sequences, around 49% seen once; the top ten hold 13%. This clonotype was counted a few times.

The specimen sequenced was blood. The genes are TRBV2 and TRBJ2-1, with D maybe TRBD2 (5 bases). The receptor's source is a young man in good health. DNA of the CDR3: TGTGCCAGCAAGGACTTCCCCATCAATGAGCAGTTCTTC. Encoded protein: CASKDFPINEQFF. The whole variable domain, remainder taken from reference TRBV2 and TRBJ2-1, is EPEVTQTPSHQVTQMGQEVILRCVPISNHLYFYWYRQILGQKVEFLVSFYNNEISEKSEIFDDQFSVERPDGSNFTLKIRSTKLEDSAMYFCASKDFPINEQFFGPGTRLTVL.